This T cell receptor beta chain was identified during a study of spatial heterogeneity in lung cancer. The wider study: Combinations of a unique TCR and a UMI were tallied in raw reads, and on average each appeared more than ten times.

TCR cDNA molecules each carried a unique molecular identifier. TCRdb passed the 5' RACE reads through MiXCR, listing each CDR3 protein once. The repertoire includes more than 35,000 distinct CDR3 sequences, roughly 5.5% of them detected once, and under 35% sits in the top ten. The time point is: sample taken at primary tumor resection. Tumor, nontumor lung or frozen PBMC supplied whole RNA, sequenced without sorting. V gave up 5 bases and J gave up 8 bases, with 19 bases separating them. The CDR3 contains 15 residues. From germline, CDR1 is LNHDA and CDR2 SQIVND (reference sequence). The chain is built from TRBV19 and TRBJ2-1; D is unclear. The clonotype was recovered from a female donor with early-stage non-small cell lung cancer. The sample here was PBMCs, taken at surgery. CDR3 region: CASSGPLNFPDEQFF. CDR3 in DNA: TGTGCCAGTAGTGGACCTCTTAACTTCCCCGATGAGCAGTTCTTC.